The present TCR beta chain was sequenced within a study of human T cells and chemical hapten exposure (dated by TCRdb to the early 2020s). The study in broad terms: The libraries were sequenced as a pool, and the TCR yield per sample differed mostly because of small variations in library volumes within the pool. This study followed changes in the peripheral blood TCR repertoire in vivo during primary and secondary sensitization of alopecia patients to the hapten diphenylcyclopropenone (DPC). Each blood RNA sample was used to sequence both TCR alpha and TCR beta chains.

The germline V gene specifies LGHNA as CDR1 and YNFKEQ as CDR2. The CDR3 runs 16 residues from the cysteine to the phenylalanine. The kept DNA is CDR3 alone, 48 bases in frame from the first base. The junction carries 17 bases between V and J, which are trimmed by 2 bases and 6 bases respectively. This clonotype was observed at least ten times. Which antigen it targets is not known. No qualities accompany the bases; no much larger clone lies one base away. Library prep was done by 5' RACE. TCRdb records Illumina MiSeq as the sequencer. Library preparation attached unique molecular identifiers to individual cDNA molecules for quantitative, reproducible TCR counting. Processing in the source paper ran as follows. The median number of TCRs per sample was approximately 96,000, ranging from about 20,000 to 750,000. The Decombinator software suite was used to annotate the V, J and CDR3 of the TCR reads. For the PS versus PT1 abundance plots, all samples were subsampled to the same number of TCRs (28,000). Expanded TCRs were defined as absent before sensitization and observed at least eight times at the 2-week time point. Using fastp trimming at Q25 and MiXCR clonotype assembly, TCRdb reanalyzed the public sequencing data and kept in-frame beta chains. Each CDR3 protein gets just one entry, which takes the most common genes and DNA from the rows behind it. V and J calls and clone size were set by TCRdb, not the authors. Counted in this sample were 130,000 or so distinct CDR3 sequences; 4.1% of them appeared once. The ten largest account for 1.3% to 1.5% of the sample.

Broader findings and caveats from the paper: DPC sensitization did not change how many TCRs were above 1 in 1000 frequency, and no evidence was found of alterations in global repertoire structure. Repeated subsampling changed both the strength of the expansion versus patch-test correlation and the threshold at which the correlation became significant.

Unfractionated whole blood was collected in Tempus Blood RNA tubes, and total RNA was extracted from that blood. Roughly five healthy volunteers were used as TCR sequencing controls and were bled at day 0, 2 weeks and 6 weeks. The sequence was collected from a female donor in good health. The chain joins TRBV4-2 to TRBJ2-4; the D call could be TRBD1 or TRBD2, with each sharing 5 bases. The DNA reads TGTGCCAGCAGCCAAACTTTCCGGGACGGATTAAACATTCAGTACTTC. This yields the protein CASSQTFRDGLNIQYF.